What follows are 30 T cell receptor beta chains derived from one specimen sequenced in a study of blood T cell repertoires in COVID-19. The assay was immunoSEQ multiplex PCR, and TCRdb's table has in-frame clones only and misses some. The sample carries a few hundred thousand clones, nearly 90% recorded once. Sequenced input: PBMCs or T cells enriched from blood (not recorded which). These receptors were obtained from a woman in her 30s who had recovered from COVID-19.

This clone was found once. V gene TRBV5-4 combines with J gene TRBJ2-5; 9 nucleotides match TRBD2. CDR1 is SGHNT and CDR2 is YYREEE in the germline V gene (reference sequence). Unmatched junction bases numbered 3, after V lost 2 bases and J lost 1 base. The CDR3 totals 15 residues. CDR3 protein: CASSFQRGAQETQYF. The CDR3 DNA sequence: TGTGCCAGCAGCTTCCAGCGGGGGGCCCAAGAGACCCAGTACTTC.

The rearrangement joins TRBV7-2 to TRBJ1-1; D uncertain. Germline CDR1 reads SGHTA; CDR2 reads FQGNSA. V gave up 5 bases and J gave up 1 base, with 11 bases separating them. This CDR3 has 14 residues. The CDR3 nucleotides are TGTGCCAGCAGCCCCAATAGACAGAACACTGAAGCTTTCTTT. Its protein is CASSPNRQNTEAFF.

The J gene is TRBJ2-3, the V gene TRBV7-2, with TRBD2 identical over 12 bases. Germline loops: CDR1 SGHTA, CDR2 FQGNSA. The ends lost 2 bases at V and 3 bases at J; junction bases unmatched: 3. This CDR3 has 16 amino acids. CDR3 nucleotides: TGTGCCAGCAGCTTACTAGCGGGGGGGCGGACAGATACGCAGTATTTT. Translating gives CASSLLAGGRTDTQYF. The full variable domain, in which reference TRBV7-2 and TRBJ2-3 provide the parts outside the CDR3, is GAGVSQSPSNKVTEKGKDVELRCDPISGHTALYWYRQSLGQGLEFLIYFQGNSAPDKSGLPSDRFSAERTGGSVSTLTIQRTQQEDSAVYLCASSLLAGGRTDTQYFGPGTRLTVL.

This clone was seen a single time. This chain links TRBV7-3 with TRBJ2-2, with TRBD1 matching over 7 bases. CDR3 length: 18 residues. CDR1 and CDR2 (germline): SGHTA, FQGTGA. V shed 1 base and J 0 bases; nucleotides not matched to a gene: 8. The CDR3 bases are TGTGCCAGCAGCTTAAGGGGGTCCGGGACAGCGAACACCGGGGAGCTGTTTTTT. Encoded protein: CASSLRGSGTANTGELFF.

The chain is built from TRBV20-1 and TRBJ1-1; D not resolved. This CDR3 spans 12 amino acids. From germline, CDR1 is DFQATT and CDR2 SNEGSKA (reference sequence). The germline V and J ends were trimmed by 3 bases and 3 bases, with 8 bases remaining between them. CDR3 sequence: CSASRGDTEAFF. CDR3 sequence (DNA): TGCAGTGCTAGTCGGGGAGACACTGAAGCTTTCTTT.

The V gene is TRBV11-2, the J gene TRBJ1-1; D may be TRBD1 (6 bases). Per germline, CDR1 SGHAT and CDR2 FQNNGV. This CDR3 contains 12 residues. V lost 2 bases and J lost 11, with 12 bases in between. CDR3 bases: TGTGCCAGCAGCTTAAACAGGGATTGGGCTTTCTTT. This translates into CASSLNRDWAFF.

The chain employs TRBV6-5 and TRBJ2-3, with a possible D match to TRBD1 (5 bases). Trimming took 5 bases from V and 0 from J, leaving 12 bases between them. Germline CDR1 is MNHEY and CDR2 is SVGAGI. The CDR3 runs to 15 residues. The CDR3 DNA is TGTGCCAGCAGTCAAACAGGAGCTAGCACAGATACGCAGTATTTT. Encoded protein: CASSQTGASTDTQYF.

V usage is TRBV5-1 and J usage is TRBJ1-3; D is possibly TRBD1 (6 bases). V was clipped by 1 base and J by 2 bases, with 7 bases between them. CDR1 is SGHRS and CDR2 is YFSETQ in the germline V gene. The CDR3 has 14 residues. The CDR3 region is CASSLTGTGNTIYF. The CDR3 DNA is TGCGCCAGCAGCTTGACAGGGACTGGAAACACCATATATTTT.

The chain uses TRBV18 and TRBJ1-1; D might be TRBD1 (5 bases). This CDR3 contains 12 residues. Trimming took 2 bases from V and 7 from J, leaving 8 bases between them. From germline, CDR1 is KGHSH and CDR2 LQKENI. In DNA form, the CDR3 reads TGTGCCAGCTCACCAGGGGGGGGTGAAGCTTTCTTT. Residues: CASSPGGGEAFF.

The CDR3 DNA reads as TGTGCCAGCAGCTCGACAGGCTCTGGTTCACCCCTCCACTTT. Protein product: CASSSTGSGSPLHF. The genes are TRBV2 and TRBJ1-6; maybe TRBD1 (6 bases). With 6 bases removed from V and 9 bases from J, the gap between germline ends came to 15 bases. Germline CDR1 SNHLY, CDR2 FYNNEI. This CDR3 comprises 14 residues.

The chain recombines TRBV3-1 (or the pseudogene TRBV3-2) with TRBJ2-3, with D possibly TRBD1 on 5 matching bases. The V gene lost 2 bases and the J gene lost 1 base, with 10 bases spanning the gap. The germline V gene encodes CDR1 LGHDT and CDR2 YNNKEL (reference sequence). The CDR3 runs 15 residues. The CDR3 DNA reads TGTGCCAGCAGCCAAAGGGGCAAGGGCACAGATACGCAGTATTTT. Protein: CASSQRGKGTDTQYF.

The chain uses TRBV19 and TRBJ2-5; perhaps TRBD1 as D (6 bases). Trimming removed 8 bases from V and 2 bases from J, with 12 bases in between. This CDR3 contains 13 residues. Germline assignment: CDR1 LNHDA and CDR2 SQIVND (reference sequence). The CDR3 loop reads CASGQKTQETQYF. Written as DNA, the CDR3 is TGTGCCAGTGGACAGAAGACTCAAGAGACCCAGTACTTC. Complete variable domain (other parts from reference TRBV19 and TRBJ2-5): DGGITQSPKYLFRKEGQNVTLSCEQNLNHDAMYWYRQDPGQGLRLIYYSQIVNDFQKGDIAEGYSVSREKKESFPLTVTSAQKNPTAFYLCASGQKTQETQYFGPGTRLLVL.

This rearrangement joins TRBV6-5 to TRBJ1-2, with 8 bases identical to TRBD1. Losses at the gene ends were 8 bases for V and 2 bases for J; bases not matched to a gene: 1. The germline V gene has CDR1 MNHEY and CDR2 SVGAGI. The CDR3 consists of 12 residues. CDR3 sequence reads: CASQGANYGYTF. Here the CDR3 DNA reads TGTGCCAGCCAGGGGGCCAACTATGGCTACACCTTC.

The gene calls are TRBV6-1 and TRBJ2-7; the D is unclear. Germline V gene sequence: CDR1 MNHNS, CDR2 SASEGT. This CDR3 comprises 15 residues. V lost 2 bases, J lost 4 bases, and 15 bases lay in between. In DNA form, the CDR3 reads TGTGCCAGCAGTGAAAGTGGGCGTCGGTGGTACGAGCAGTACTTC. This codes for CASSESGRRWYEQYF.

J is TRBJ1-4 and V is TRBV18; 7 bases line up with TRBD1. Germline V lookup: CDR1 KGHSH, CDR2 LQKENI. CDR3 length equals 13 residues. V shed 4 bases, J shed 11 bases, and the junction held 7 bases outside the gene matches. The CDR3 bases are TGTGCCAGCTCACTCGCGGACAGGACGAAACTGTTTTTT. It translates to CASSLADRTKLFF.

The V gene is TRBV4-2, the J gene TRBJ2-7; no clear D gene. This CDR3 has 14 residues. Germline CDR1 LGHNA, CDR2 YNFKEQ. V was pared by 0 bases and J by 4 bases, with 10 bases between. In nucleotides, the CDR3 is TGTGCCAGCAGCCAAGAAGCGCGCTCATACGAGCAGTACTTC. Protein: CASSQEARSYEQYF.

The V and J genes are TRBV3-1 (or the pseudogene TRBV3-2) and TRBJ2-1; D is uncertain. Trimming took 8 bases from V and 5 from J, leaving 7 bases between them. This CDR3 is 11 amino acids long. Germline V lookup: CDR1 LGHDT, CDR2 YNNKEL (reference sequence). CDR3 sequence: CASSLDNEQFF. Written as DNA, the CDR3 is TGTGCCAGCTCCTTAGACAATGAGCAGTTCTTC.

The genes are TRBV5-7 and TRBJ1-3, with D hard to call. TRBV5-7 is labeled an ORF, and its function is uncertain. The CDR3 contains 13 residues. V was clipped by 2 bases and J by 4 bases, with 7 bases between them. This CDR3 is CASSLRAGNTIYF. In nucleotides, the CDR3 is TGTGCCAGCAGCTTACGAGCAGGAAACACCATATATTTT.

The chain has TRBV3-1 (or the pseudogene TRBV3-2) and TRBJ2-7; 8 nucleotides line up with TRBD1. Germline V CDR1 and CDR2: LGHDT, YNNKEL (reference sequence). V shed 4 bases and J 9 bases; nucleotides not matched to a gene: 14. This CDR3 contains 15 residues. CDR3: CASSPPEDREGGQYF. In DNA, the CDR3 is TGTGCCAGCAGCCCTCCTGAGGACAGGGAAGGCGGGCAGTACTTC.

The chain recombines TRBV4-3 with TRBJ1-4; D is unresolved. Trimming removed 0 bases from V and 8 bases from J, with 16 bases in between. Germline V gives CDR1 LGHNA, CDR2 YSLEER. The length of the CDR3 is 16 residues. The CDR3 region has the DNA TGCGCCAGCAGCCAAGATCATCAATCCGCGGGGGAAAAACTGTTTTTT. It translates to CASSQDHQSAGEKLFF.

The J gene is TRBJ1-4, the V gene TRBV5-4; D ambiguous. Trimming pared 3 bases from V and 8 bases from J, leaving 8 bases between. Germline V gives CDR1 SGHNT, CDR2 YYREEE (reference sequence). CDR3 length: 12 amino acids. For the CDR3, the DNA is TGTGCCAGCAGCTCCCCCTCCGAAAAACTGTTTTTT. This sequence encodes CASSSPSEKLFF.

This chain links TRBV9 with TRBJ2-1; D possibly corresponds to TRBD2 (7 bases). Germline CDR1 SGDLS, CDR2 YYNGEE. This CDR3 is built from 16 residues. V was shortened by 0 bases and J by 7 bases, with 17 bases between the two germline ends. CDR3 amino acids: CASSVAAGALRNEQFF. CDR3 in DNA: TGTGCCAGCAGCGTAGCCGCGGGGGCTCTCCGGAATGAGCAGTTCTTC.

This clone appeared a few times. CDR3 bases: TGTGCCAGCAGCCCATCGGGGGACTCACCCCTCCACTTT. Protein: CASSPSGDSPLHF. V gene TRBV7-2 combines with J gene TRBJ1-6; possibly TRBD1 for D (5 bases). Per the germline V gene, CDR1 is SGHTA and CDR2 is FQGNSA. V lost 5 bases, J lost 10 bases, and 12 bases lay in between. CDR3 length equals 13 residues.

This clone appeared once. The genes are TRBV30 and TRBJ1-6; D call uncertain. The CDR3 has 15 residues. The germline CDR1 and CDR2 sequences are GTSNPN and SVGIG (reference sequence). V lost 0 bases and J lost 8, with 14 bases in between. The CDR3 is CAWSVRLPGDSPLHF. The CDR3 DNA reads TGTGCCTGGAGTGTCAGACTACCTGGGGATTCACCCCTCCACTTT.

The V gene is TRBV27, the J gene TRBJ1-6, with D possibly TRBD1 on 5 matching bases. The V end was cut by 8 bases, the J end by 6 bases, with 20 bases between. The germline V gene has CDR1 MNHEY and CDR2 SMNVEV (reference sequence). The CDR3 loop spans 16 amino acids. CDR3 amino acids: CASAFRRAGPNSPLHF. In DNA form, the CDR3 reads TGTGCCAGCGCGTTTCGGCGGGCGGGGCCTAATTCACCCCTCCACTTT.

The chain employs TRBV19 and TRBJ1-2; TRBD1 aligns across 8 bases. The CDR3 consists of 13 residues. In germline, CDR1 is LNHDA, CDR2 SQIVND (reference sequence). J lost 4 bases, V lost 9 bases, and 7 bases had no gene match. This CDR3 reads CASQPDRGYGYTF. In DNA, the CDR3 is TGTGCCAGCCAACCCGACAGGGGCTATGGCTACACCTTC. Based on the CDR3 plus reference TRBV19 and TRBJ1-2, the full variable domain is DGGITQSPKYLFRKEGQNVTLSCEQNLNHDAMYWYRQDPGQGLRLIYYSQIVNDFQKGDIAEGYSVSREKKESFPLTVTSAQKNPTAFYLCASQPDRGYGYTFGSGTRLTVV.

The chain recombines TRBV5-1 with TRBJ1-4; maybe TRBD1 (6 bases). The germline gives CDR1 SGHRS, CDR2 YFSETQ. V was clipped by 4 bases and J by 5 bases, with 12 bases between them. The CDR3 has 14 amino acids. The CDR3 sequence is CASSHGQINEKLFF. The CDR3 coding sequence is TGCGCCAGCAGCCATGGACAGATAAATGAAAAACTGTTTTTT.

The chain couples TRBV9 to TRBJ1-3, with D uncertain. V lost 0 bases, J lost 0 bases, and 13 bases lay in between. Per germline, CDR1 SGDLS and CDR2 YYNGEE. The length of the CDR3 is 17 residues. CDR3 residues: CASSVEDGEGSGNTIYF. CDR3 bases: TGTGCCAGCAGCGTAGAGGACGGGGAAGGCTCTGGAAACACCATATATTTT.

The chain combines TRBV9 with TRBJ1-2; D uncertain. Trimming stripped 3 bases from V and 7 bases from J, with 13 bases between. The CDR3 loop spans 13 amino acids. Germline assignment: CDR1 SGDLS and CDR2 YYNGEE. The CDR3 bases are TGTGCCAGCAGCGCCCAACTAGTAAGTGGCTACACCTTC. It translates to CASSAQLVSGYTF.

This clone was seen only a few times. This chain links TRBV6-5 with TRBJ1-6; 9 bases agree with TRBD1. The germline V gene encodes CDR1 MNHEY and CDR2 SVGAGI. V lost 6 bases and J lost 10; bases outside the gene matches: 4. The CDR3 has 13 amino acids. This chain's CDR3 is CASSTGGRSPLHF. In nucleotides, the CDR3 is TGTGCCAGCAGCACAGGGGGCCGGTCACCCCTCCACTTT.